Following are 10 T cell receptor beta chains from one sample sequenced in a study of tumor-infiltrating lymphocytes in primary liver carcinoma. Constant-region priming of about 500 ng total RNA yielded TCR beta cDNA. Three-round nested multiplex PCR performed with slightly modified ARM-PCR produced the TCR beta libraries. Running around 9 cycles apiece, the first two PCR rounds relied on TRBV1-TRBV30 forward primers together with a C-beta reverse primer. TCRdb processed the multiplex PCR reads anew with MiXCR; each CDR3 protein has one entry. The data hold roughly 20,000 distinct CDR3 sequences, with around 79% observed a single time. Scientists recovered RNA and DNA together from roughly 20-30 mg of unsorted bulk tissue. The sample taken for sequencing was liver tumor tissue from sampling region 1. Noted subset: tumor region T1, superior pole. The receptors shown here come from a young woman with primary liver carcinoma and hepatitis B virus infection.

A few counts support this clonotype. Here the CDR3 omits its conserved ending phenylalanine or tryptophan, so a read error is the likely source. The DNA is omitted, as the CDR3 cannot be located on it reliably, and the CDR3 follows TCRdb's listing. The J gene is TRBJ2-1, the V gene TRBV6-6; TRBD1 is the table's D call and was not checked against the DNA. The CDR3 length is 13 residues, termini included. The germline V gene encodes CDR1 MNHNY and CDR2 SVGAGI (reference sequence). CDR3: CASSGRGYNEQFL.

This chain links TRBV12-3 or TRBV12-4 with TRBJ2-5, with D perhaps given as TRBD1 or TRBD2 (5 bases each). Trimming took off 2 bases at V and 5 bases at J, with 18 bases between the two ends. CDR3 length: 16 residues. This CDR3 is CASSLTPWGLVETQYF. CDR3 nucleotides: TGTGCCAGCAGTTTAACTCCATGGGGGTTGGTGGAGACCCAGTACTTC.

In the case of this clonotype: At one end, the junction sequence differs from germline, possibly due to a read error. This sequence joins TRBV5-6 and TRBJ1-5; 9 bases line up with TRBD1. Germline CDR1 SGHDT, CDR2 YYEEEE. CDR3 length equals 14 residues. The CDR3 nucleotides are TGTACCAGCAGCACAGGGGGCAGCAATAAGCCACAGCATTTT. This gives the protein CTSSTGGSNKPQHF.

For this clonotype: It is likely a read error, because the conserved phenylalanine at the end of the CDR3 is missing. Here the CDR3 reads CACSSRLRQETQYL. The CDR3 DNA follows: TGTGCCTGCAGTTCCAGACTCCGACAAGAGACCCAGTACTTA. The chain couples TRBV28 to TRBJ2-5; D is unclear. Germline V gene sequence: CDR1 MDHEN, CDR2 SYDVKM. The CDR3 is 14 residues long.

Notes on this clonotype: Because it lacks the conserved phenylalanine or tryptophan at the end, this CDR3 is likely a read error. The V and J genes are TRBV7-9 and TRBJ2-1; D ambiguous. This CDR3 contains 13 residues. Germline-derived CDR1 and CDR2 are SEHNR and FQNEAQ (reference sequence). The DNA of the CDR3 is TGTGTCAGCAGCGCCAAAAGCTGGTATGAGCAGTTCTCC. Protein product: CVSSAKSWYEQFS.

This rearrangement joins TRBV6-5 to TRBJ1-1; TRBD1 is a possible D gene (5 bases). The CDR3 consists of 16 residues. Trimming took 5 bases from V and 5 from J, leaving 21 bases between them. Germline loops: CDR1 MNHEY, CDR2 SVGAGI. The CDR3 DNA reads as TGTGCCAGCAGTAGTGGAGGGGCCCAGGGTTGGACTGAAGCTTTCTTT. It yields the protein CASSSGGAQGWTEAFF.

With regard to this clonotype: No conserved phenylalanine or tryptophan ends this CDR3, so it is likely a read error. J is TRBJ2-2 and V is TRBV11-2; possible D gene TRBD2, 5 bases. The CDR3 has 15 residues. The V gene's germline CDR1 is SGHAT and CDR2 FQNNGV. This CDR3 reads CASSLDRTVTEELFS. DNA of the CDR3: TGTGCCAGCAGCCTAGATCGGACTGTAACCGAGGAGCTGTTTTCT.

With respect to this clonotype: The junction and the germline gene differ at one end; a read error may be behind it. Written as DNA, the CDR3 is TGTGCCAGCAATTACTCATGGAGTCGGCCCAAGCATTTT. Its protein product is CASNYSWSRPKHF. The rearrangement uses TRBV6-5 and TRBJ1-5; D uncertain. From germline, CDR1 is MNHEY and CDR2 SVGAGI. The CDR3 has 13 amino acids.

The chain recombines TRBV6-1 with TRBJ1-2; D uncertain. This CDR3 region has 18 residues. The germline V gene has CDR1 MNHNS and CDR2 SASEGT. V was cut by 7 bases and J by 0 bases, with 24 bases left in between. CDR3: CASIQRFLFLRSNYGYTF. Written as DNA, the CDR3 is TGTGCCAGCATTCAACGGTTCCTGTTCCTTAGATCTAACTATGGCTACACCTTC.

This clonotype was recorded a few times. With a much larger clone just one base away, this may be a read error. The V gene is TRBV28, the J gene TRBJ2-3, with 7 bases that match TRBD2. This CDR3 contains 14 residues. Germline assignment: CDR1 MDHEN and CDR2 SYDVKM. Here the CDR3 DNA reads TGTCCCAGCAGCCGACTAGCAGGCACAGATACGCAGTATTTT. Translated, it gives CPSSRLAGTDTQYF.